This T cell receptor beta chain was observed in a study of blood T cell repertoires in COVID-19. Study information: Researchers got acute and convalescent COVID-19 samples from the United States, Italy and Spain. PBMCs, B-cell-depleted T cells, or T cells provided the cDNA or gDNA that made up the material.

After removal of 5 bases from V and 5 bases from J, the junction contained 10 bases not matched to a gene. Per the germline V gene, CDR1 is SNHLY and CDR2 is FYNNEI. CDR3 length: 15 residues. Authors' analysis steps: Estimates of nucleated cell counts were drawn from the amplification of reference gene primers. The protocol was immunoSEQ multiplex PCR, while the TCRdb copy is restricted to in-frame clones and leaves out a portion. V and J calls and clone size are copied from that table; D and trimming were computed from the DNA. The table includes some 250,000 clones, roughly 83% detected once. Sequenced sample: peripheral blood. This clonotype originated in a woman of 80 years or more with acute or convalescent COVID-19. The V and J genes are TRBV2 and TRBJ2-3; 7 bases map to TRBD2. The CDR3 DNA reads TGTGCCAGCAGTTACGATCGGGGCGGGGGAGATACGCAGTATTTT. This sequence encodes CASSYDRGGGDTQYF.